One sample yielded the 9 T cell receptor beta chains listed below, sequenced in a study of cytomegalovirus exposure and HLA in healthy donors. 13 Jbeta primers and 60 Vbeta primers were used for the PCR. Generated by immunoSEQ multiplex PCR, the TCRdb table keeps only in-frame clones and is missing some. The sample comprises 150,000 to 200,000 clones, roughly 79% of which are singletons, and nearly 6.5% rests with the top ten. Material for sequencing was PBMCs. The receptors come from a man aged 35 to 55 in good health and CMV-seropositive.

This chain links TRBV28 with TRBJ2-7, with 12 bases aligning to TRBD2. With 3 bases clipped from V and 4 bases from J, the junction kept 16 bases outside the gene matches. Per germline, CDR1 MDHEN and CDR2 SYDVKM. The CDR3 runs to 19 residues. The CDR3 DNA follows: TGTGCCAGCAGTTTGGGGACTAGCGGGCTTAGGACGGCCGAATACGAGCAGTACTTC. Translated: CASSLGTSGLRTAEYEQYF.

The chain is built from TRBV19 and TRBJ2-1, with D possibly being TRBD2 (7 bases). Germline CDR1 is LNHDA and CDR2 is SQIVND (reference sequence). With 3 bases removed from V and 8 bases from J, the gap between germline ends came to 17 bases. The CDR3 extends over 15 amino acids. CDR3 loop: CASSILGGGGDEQFF. The CDR3 nucleotides are TGTGCCAGTAGTATTTTGGGGGGGGGCGGCGATGAGCAGTTCTTC.

The chain has TRBV19 and TRBJ1-5; TRBD1 aligns across 8 bases. V lost 9 bases and J lost 7; bases outside the gene matches: 8. Germline CDR1 reads LNHDA; CDR2 reads SQIVND (reference sequence). This CDR3 spans 13 amino acids. The CDR3 nucleotides read TGTGCCAGCAGGGGGCAGGTAGAACAGCCCCAGCATTTT. Amino acid sequence: CASRGQVEQPQHF.

The chain couples TRBV25-1 to TRBJ2-7; TRBD2 matches 8 bases. The V gene's germline CDR1 is MGHDK and CDR2 SYGVNS. The V segment lost 5 bases and the J segment 3 bases; nucleotides outside the gene matches: 6. This CDR3 is 14 amino acids long. DNA of the CDR3: TGTGCCAGCAGTTTTGGCGGGGGGAACTACGAGCAGTACTTC. Its translation is CASSFGGGNYEQYF.

The table lists this clone with a few counts. The chain combines TRBV6-5 with TRBJ2-1; 9 bases match TRBD1. The germline gives CDR1 MNHEY, CDR2 SVGAGI. Unmatched junction bases numbered 4, after V lost 0 bases and J lost 13 bases. There are 13 residues in the CDR3. The chain's CDR3 is CASSYSGTGIQFF. The CDR3 DNA follows: TGTGCCAGCAGTTACTCTGGGACAGGGATTCAGTTCTTC.

This clone occurred a few times. The genes are TRBV9 and TRBJ2-2; D is perhaps TRBD2 (6 bases). The V end was cut by 4 bases, the J end by 8 bases, with 15 bases between. This CDR3 region has 14 residues. Germline CDR1 and CDR2: SGDLS and YYNGEE. CDR3 sequence: CASSPQVGGGELFF. DNA of the CDR3: TGTGCCAGCAGCCCCCAAGTCGGGGGTGGGGAGCTGTTTTTT. Full variable domain (rest looked up from reference TRBV9 and TRBJ2-2): DSGVTQTPKHLITATGQRVTLRCSPRSGDLSVYWYQQSLDQGLQFLIQYYNGEERAKGNILERFSAQQFPDLHSELNLSSLELGDSALYFCASSPQVGGGELFFGEGSRLTVL.

This chain joins TRBV6-1 and TRBJ2-7; 11 nucleotides align to TRBD2. The length of the CDR3 is 14 residues. Germline V gene data show CDR1 as MNHNS and CDR2 as SASEGT. After removal of 6 bases from V and 5 bases from J, the junction contained 6 bases not matched to a gene. CDR3 nucleotides: TGTGCCAGCAGCACTAGCGGGAGATACGACGAGCAGTACTTC. Its translation: CASSTSGRYDEQYF.

The count of this clone is one. This sequence joins TRBV6-6 and TRBJ2-3; D not certain. The germline V gene encodes CDR1 MNHNY and CDR2 SVGAGI (reference sequence). V gave up 6 bases and J gave up 6 bases, with 7 bases separating them. The CDR3 is 11 residues long. In DNA, the CDR3 is TGTGCCAGCAGACTTATGGATACGCAGTATTTT. This encodes CASRLMDTQYF.

This clone has just a few counts. In DNA, the CDR3 is TGTGCCAGCAGTTTGTGGTCTAGCGGCTACGAGCAGTACTTC. This gives the protein CASSLWSSGYEQYF. This chain links TRBV27 with TRBJ2-7; 7 bases are shared with TRBD2. With 3 bases clipped from V and 3 bases from J, the junction kept 5 bases outside the gene matches. Germline CDR1 reads MNHEY; CDR2 reads SMNVEV (reference sequence). The CDR3 loop spans 14 amino acids.